The text below deals with one T cell receptor beta chain. The CDR3 loop spans 14 amino acids. V lost 5 bases to trimming and J lost 5 bases; unmatched junction nucleotides: 8. The V gene's germline CDR1 is LNHDA and CDR2 SQIVND (reference sequence). This specimen comes from a study of blood T cell repertoires in COVID-19. On the study more broadly: The cDNA or gDNA used as material had been derived from T cells, B-cell-depleted T cells, or PBMCs.

Assay used: immunoSEQ multiplex PCR; TCRdb lists only in-frame clones, some missing. Seen here are roughly 400,000 clones, nearly 90% observed once, and the top ten hold about 1.5%. Those designated as exposed participants met a COVID-19 case within 2 weeks before study entry. The clonotype was recovered from a woman aged 18-30 years who had been exposed to COVID-19. The sequencing input was PBMCs or T cells enriched from blood (not recorded which). The chain links TRBV19 to TRBJ2-5, with TRBD1 matching over 7 bases. CDR3: CASSVPDRRETQYF. The CDR3 DNA is TGTGCCAGTAGTGTCCCGGACAGGCGGGAGACCCAGTACTTC.